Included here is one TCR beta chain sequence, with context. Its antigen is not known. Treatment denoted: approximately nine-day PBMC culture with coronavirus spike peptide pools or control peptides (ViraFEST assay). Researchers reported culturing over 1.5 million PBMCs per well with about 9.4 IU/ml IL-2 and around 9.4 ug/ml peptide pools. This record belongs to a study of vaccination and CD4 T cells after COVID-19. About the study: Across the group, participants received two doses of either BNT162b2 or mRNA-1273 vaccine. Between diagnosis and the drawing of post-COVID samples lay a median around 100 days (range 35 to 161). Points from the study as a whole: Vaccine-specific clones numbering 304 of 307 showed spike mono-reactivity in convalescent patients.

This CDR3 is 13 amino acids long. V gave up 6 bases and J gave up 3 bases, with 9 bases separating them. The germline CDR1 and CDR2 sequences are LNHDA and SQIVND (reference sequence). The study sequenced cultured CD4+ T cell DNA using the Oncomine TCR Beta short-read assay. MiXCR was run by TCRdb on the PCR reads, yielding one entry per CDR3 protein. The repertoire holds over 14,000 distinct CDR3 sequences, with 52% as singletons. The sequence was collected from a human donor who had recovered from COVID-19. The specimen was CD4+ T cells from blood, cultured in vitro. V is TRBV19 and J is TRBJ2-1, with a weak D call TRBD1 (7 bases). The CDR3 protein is CASRRDSYNEQFF. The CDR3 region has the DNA TGTGCCAGTAGGCGGGACAGCTACAATGAGCAGTTCTTC.